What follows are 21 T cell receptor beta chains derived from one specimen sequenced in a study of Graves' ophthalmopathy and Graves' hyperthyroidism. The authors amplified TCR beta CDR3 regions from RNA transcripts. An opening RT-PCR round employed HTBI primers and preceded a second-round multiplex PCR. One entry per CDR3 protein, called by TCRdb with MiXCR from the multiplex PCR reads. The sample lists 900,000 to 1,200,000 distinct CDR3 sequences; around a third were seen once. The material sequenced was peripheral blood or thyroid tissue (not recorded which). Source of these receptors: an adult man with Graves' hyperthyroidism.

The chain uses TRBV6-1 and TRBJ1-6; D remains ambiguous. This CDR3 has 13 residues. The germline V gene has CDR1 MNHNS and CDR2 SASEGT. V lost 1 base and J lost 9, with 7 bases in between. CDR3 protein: CASSEVRRSPLHF. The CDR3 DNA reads TGTGCCAGCAGTGAAGTCCGACGTTCACCCCTCCACTTT.

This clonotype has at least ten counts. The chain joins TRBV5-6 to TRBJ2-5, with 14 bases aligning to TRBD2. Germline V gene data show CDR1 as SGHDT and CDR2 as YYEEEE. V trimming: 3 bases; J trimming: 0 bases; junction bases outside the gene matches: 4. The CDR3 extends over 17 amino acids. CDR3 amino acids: CASSSGTSGRHQETQYF. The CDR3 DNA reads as TGTGCCAGCAGCTCCGGGACTAGCGGGAGACACCAAGAGACCCAGTACTTC.

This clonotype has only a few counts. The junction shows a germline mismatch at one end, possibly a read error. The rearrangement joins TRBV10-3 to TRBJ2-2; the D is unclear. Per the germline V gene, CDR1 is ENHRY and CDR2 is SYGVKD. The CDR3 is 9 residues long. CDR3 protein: CAITEELFF. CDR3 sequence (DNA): TGTGCCATCACCGAGGAGCTGTTTTTT.

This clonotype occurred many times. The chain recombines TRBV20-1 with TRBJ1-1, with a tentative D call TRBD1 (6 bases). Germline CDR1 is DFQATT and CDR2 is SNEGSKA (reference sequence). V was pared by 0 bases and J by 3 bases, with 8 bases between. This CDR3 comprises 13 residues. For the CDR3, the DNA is TGCAGTGCTAGAGACAGGGGTTACACTGAAGCTTTCTTT. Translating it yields CSARDRGYTEAFF.

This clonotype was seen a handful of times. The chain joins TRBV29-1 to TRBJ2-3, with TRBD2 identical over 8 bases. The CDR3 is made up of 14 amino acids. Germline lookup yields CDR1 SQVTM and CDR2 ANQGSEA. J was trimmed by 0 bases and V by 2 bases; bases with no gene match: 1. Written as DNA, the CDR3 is TGCAGCGTTGAAACTAGCGGTAGCACAGATACGCAGTATTTT. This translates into CSVETSGSTDTQYF.

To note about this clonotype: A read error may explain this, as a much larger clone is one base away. The CDR3 nucleotides read TGTGCCTGGGGGACAGGGGGCTACGAGCAGTACTTC. Protein sequence: CAWGTGGYEQYF. The chain couples TRBV30 to TRBJ2-7; 11 bases agree with TRBD1. J was trimmed by 3 bases and V by 5 bases; bases with no gene match: 0. This CDR3 comprises 12 residues. From germline, CDR1 is GTSNPN and CDR2 SVGIG (reference sequence).

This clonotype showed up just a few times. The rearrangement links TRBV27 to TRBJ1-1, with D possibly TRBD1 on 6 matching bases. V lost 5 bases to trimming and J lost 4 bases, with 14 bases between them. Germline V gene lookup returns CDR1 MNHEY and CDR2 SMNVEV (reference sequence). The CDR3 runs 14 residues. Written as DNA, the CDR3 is TGTGCCAGCAGTGGGTCCAGGGGCATCACTGAAGCTTTCTTT. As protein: CASSGSRGITEAFF.

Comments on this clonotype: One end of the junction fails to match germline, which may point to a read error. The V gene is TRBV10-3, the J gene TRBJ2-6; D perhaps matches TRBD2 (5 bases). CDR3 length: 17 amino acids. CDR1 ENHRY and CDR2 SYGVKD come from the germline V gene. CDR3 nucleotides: TGTGCCAGCAGTCCCGGGGTGGGTCCGGGCGGGGCCAACGTCCTGACTTTC. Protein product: CASSPGVGPGGANVLTF.

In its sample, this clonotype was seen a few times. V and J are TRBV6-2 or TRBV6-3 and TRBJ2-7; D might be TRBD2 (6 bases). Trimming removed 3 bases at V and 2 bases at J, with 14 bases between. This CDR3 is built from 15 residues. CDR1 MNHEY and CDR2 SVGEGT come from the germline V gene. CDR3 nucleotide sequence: TGTGCCAGCAGTTATGGAGGGGCGGTCGCCTACGAGCAGTACTTC. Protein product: CASSYGGAVAYEQYF.

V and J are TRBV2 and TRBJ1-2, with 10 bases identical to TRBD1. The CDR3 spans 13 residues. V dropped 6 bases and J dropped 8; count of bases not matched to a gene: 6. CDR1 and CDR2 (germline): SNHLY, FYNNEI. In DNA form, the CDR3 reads TGTGCCAGCAGAAGACAGGGGGCCGAAGGCTACACCTTC. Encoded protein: CASRRQGAEGYTF. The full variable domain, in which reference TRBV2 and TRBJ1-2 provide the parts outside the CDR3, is EPEVTQTPSHQVTQMGQEVILRCVPISNHLYFYWYRQILGQKVEFLVSFYNNEISEKSEIFDDQFSVERPDGSNFTLKIRSTKLEDSAMYFCASRRQGAEGYTFGSGTRLTVV.

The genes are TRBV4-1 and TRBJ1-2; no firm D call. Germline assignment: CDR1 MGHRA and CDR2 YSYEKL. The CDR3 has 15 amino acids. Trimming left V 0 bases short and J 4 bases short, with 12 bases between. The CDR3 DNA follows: TGCGCCAGCAGCCAAGAAGCGGGGAAATCCTATGGCTACACCTTC. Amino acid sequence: CASSQEAGKSYGYTF.

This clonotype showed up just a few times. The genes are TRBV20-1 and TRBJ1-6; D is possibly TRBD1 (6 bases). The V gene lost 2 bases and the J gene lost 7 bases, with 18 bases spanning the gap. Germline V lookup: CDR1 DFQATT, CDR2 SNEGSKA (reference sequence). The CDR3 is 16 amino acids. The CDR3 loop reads CSARRTGQGKNSPLHF. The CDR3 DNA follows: TGCAGTGCTAGACGGACCGGGCAGGGGAAGAATTCACCCCTCCACTTT.

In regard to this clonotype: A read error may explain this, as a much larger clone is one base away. CDR3 protein: CASSIRLAGWQETQYF. The CDR3 DNA is TGTGCCAGTAGTATCCGACTAGCGGGATGGCAGGAGACCCAGTACTTC. The V call is TRBV19, the J call TRBJ2-5, with 11 bases aligning to TRBD2. V was clipped by 3 bases and J by 5 bases; unmatched bases: 8. The CDR3 has 16 residues. The V gene's germline CDR1 is LNHDA and CDR2 SQIVND (reference sequence).

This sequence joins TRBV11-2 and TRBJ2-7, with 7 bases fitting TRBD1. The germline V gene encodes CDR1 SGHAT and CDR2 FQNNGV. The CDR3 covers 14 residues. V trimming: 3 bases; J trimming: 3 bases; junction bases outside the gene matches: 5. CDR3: CASSLGQIHYEQYF. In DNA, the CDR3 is TGTGCCAGCAGCTTGGGACAGATACACTACGAGCAGTACTTC.

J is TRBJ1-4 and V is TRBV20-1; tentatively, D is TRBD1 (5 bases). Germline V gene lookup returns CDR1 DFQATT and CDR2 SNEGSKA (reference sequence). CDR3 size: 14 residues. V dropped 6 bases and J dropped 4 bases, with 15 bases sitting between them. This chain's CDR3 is CSANGAPDNEKLFF. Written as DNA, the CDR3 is TGCAGTGCGAACGGGGCCCCTGATAATGAAAAACTGTTTTTT.

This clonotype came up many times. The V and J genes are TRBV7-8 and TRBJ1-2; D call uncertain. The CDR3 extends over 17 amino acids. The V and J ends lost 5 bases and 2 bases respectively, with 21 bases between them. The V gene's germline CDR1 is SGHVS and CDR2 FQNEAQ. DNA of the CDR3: TGTGCCAGCAGCCCGTTCCTATTGACCCGAGAGAACTATGGCTACACCTTC. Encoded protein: CASSPFLLTRENYGYTF.

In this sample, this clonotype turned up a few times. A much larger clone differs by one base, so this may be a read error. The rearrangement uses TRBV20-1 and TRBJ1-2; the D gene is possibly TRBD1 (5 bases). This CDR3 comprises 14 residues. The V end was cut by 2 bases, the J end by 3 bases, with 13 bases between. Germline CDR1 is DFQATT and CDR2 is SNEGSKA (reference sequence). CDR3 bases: TGCAGTGCTAGATGGGGGAGTGGCGACTATGGCTACACCTTC. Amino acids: CSARWGSGDYGYTF.

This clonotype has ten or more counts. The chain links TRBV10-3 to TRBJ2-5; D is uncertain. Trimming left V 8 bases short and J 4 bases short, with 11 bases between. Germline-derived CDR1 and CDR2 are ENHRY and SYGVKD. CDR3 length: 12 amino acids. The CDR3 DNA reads TGTGCCATCGGTCCAGGCGGAGAGACCCAGTACTTC. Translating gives CAIGPGGETQYF.

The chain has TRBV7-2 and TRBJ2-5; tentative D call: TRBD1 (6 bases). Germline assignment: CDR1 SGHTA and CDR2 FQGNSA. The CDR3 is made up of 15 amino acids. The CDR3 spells CATATSGQFQETQYF. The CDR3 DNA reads TGTGCTACGGCCACCTCCGGACAGTTCCAAGAGACCCAGTACTTC.

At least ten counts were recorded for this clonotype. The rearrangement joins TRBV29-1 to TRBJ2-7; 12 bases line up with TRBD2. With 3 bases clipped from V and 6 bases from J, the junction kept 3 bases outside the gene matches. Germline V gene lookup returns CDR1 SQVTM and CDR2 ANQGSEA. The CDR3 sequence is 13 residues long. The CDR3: CSVDLAGGGEQYF. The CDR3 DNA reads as TGCAGCGTTGATCTAGCGGGAGGGGGCGAGCAGTACTTC.

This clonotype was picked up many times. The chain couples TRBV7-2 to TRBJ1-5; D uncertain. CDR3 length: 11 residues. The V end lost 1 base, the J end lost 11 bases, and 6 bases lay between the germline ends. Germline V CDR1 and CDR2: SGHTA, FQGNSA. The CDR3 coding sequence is TGTGCCAGCAGCTTAGGGGAAGCCCAGCATTTT. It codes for CASSLGEAQHF. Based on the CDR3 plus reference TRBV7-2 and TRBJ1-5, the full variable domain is GAGVSQSPSNKVTEKGKDVELRCDPISGHTALYWYRQSLGQGLEFLIYFQGNSAPDKSGLPSDRFSAERTGGSVSTLTIQRTQQEDSAVYLCASSLGEAQHFGDGTRLSIL.